The source of this T cell receptor beta chain is a study of T cells in localized non-small cell lung cancer. Findings and limits, study-wide: Blood T cell density predicted longer survival; adjacent-lung clonality, shorter. Clonality peaked in uninvolved adjacent lung rather than tumor.

As regards this clone: The antigen remains unidentified.

Here immunoSEQ multiplex PCR was the method, and the copy in TCRdb shows in-frame clones only, minus some. The profile shows under 95,000 clones, 75% to 85% of them singletons. V dropped 1 base and J dropped 7 bases, with 12 bases sitting between them. There are 14 residues in the CDR3. Germline V CDR1 and CDR2: SGDLS, YYNGEE. The V and J genes are TRBV9 and TRBJ2-1; no definite D call. The receptor was isolated from a female donor aged 60 or older with stage I lung adenocarcinoma. Specimen: peripheral blood, collected before any cancer treatment. CDR3 amino acids: CASSVKTVGNEQFF. CDR3 in DNA: TGTGCCAGCAGCGTAAAGACCGTGGGGAATGAGCAGTTCTTC.